The 8 T cell receptor beta chains in this list originate from one sample, sequenced in a study of Ad26.COV2.S vaccination and SARS-CoV-2 variants. TCRdb's table, derived via immunoSEQ multiplex PCR, lists solely in-frame clones and lacks some. This table has about 440,000 clones, about nine tenths appearing once. Treatment reported: roughly 18 received Ad26.COV2.S at low or high dose, single or two shots; about 5 received placebo; per-sample allocation not given. Each sample was drawn 63 days after the first injection (of vaccine or placebo). The sample here was peripheral blood, taken in a trial of Ad26.COV2.S vaccine versus placebo. The receptor set was obtained from a person aged 18-65 years who received the Ad26.COV2.S COVID-19 vaccine or a placebo.

This chain joins TRBV7-2 and TRBJ1-2, with D possibly matching TRBD1 (5 bases). Between the trimmed V and J ends, which lost 1 base and 4 bases, there was a span of 10 bases. The germline V gene has CDR1 SGHTA and CDR2 FQGNSA. This CDR3 contains 14 residues. CDR3 sequence (DNA): TGTGCCAGCAGCTTAGTTGGGCAGGGCTATGGCTACACCTTC. Translation: CASSLVGQGYGYTF.

The chain combines TRBV27 with TRBJ2-2, with 9 bases matching TRBD1. This CDR3 has 14 residues. CDR1 is MNHEY, CDR2 SMNVEV, per germline (reference sequence). The trim removed 11 bases at V and 2 bases at J, leaving 6 bases unmatched. The CDR3 nucleotides read TGTGCCTCGCGACAGGGGGTTAACACCGGGGAGCTGTTTTTT. It specifies CASRQGVNTGELFF.

The chain has TRBV6-2 or TRBV6-3 and TRBJ1-1; unclear D gene. With 5 bases removed from V and 0 bases from J, the gap between germline ends came to 16 bases. The length of the CDR3 is 16 residues. Germline V gene data show CDR1 as MNHEY and CDR2 as SVGEGT. The DNA of the CDR3 is TGTGCCAGCAGTCCCCGTCGTTCAGCGATGAACACTGAAGCTTTCTTT. As protein: CASSPRRSAMNTEAFF.

This sequence joins TRBV6-1 and TRBJ2-7; 11 bases agree with TRBD2. Germline CDR1 and CDR2: MNHNS and SASEGT. This CDR3 spans 15 amino acids. The trim removed 1 base at V and 6 bases at J, leaving 5 bases unmatched. The CDR3 DNA is TGTGCCAGCAGTGAAGGGAGGCTAGCGGGAGGCGAGCAGTACTTC. Its translation: CASSEGRLAGGEQYF.

The gene calls are TRBV6-5 and TRBJ2-7; D may match TRBD1 or TRBD2 (5 bases each). Looked up from germline, CDR1 is MNHEY and CDR2 is SVGAGI. CDR3 size: 14 residues. The germline V and J ends were trimmed by 6 bases and 6 bases, with 18 bases remaining between them. The DNA of the CDR3 is TGTGCCAGCAGCCACCGCCCTGGGGACGGCGAGCAGTACTTC. Its translation: CASSHRPGDGEQYF.

The chain is built from TRBV6-2 or TRBV6-3 and TRBJ2-3; D remains unclear. V was trimmed by 2 bases and J by 0 bases, leaving 18 bases between them. The germline V gene has CDR1 MNHEY and CDR2 SVGEGT. This CDR3 comprises 18 residues. CDR3 loop: CASSYRIHTVTSTDTQYF. DNA for the CDR3: TGTGCCAGCAGTTACAGGATTCATACAGTCACTAGCACAGATACGCAGTATTTT.

This clone has more than one count but fewer than ten. V usage is TRBV19 and J usage is TRBJ2-1; 9 nucleotides line up with TRBD2. The germline gives CDR1 LNHDA, CDR2 SQIVND (reference sequence). With 2 bases clipped from V and 4 bases from J, the junction kept 6 bases outside the gene matches. The CDR3 is made up of 16 amino acids. The CDR3, as DNA: TGTGCCAGTAGTATATCCAGCGGGAGGTTTTACAATGAGCAGTTCTTC. Translation gives CASSISSGRFYNEQFF.

The V and J genes are TRBV30 and TRBJ2-7; 8 bases align to TRBD2. The germline V gene encodes CDR1 GTSNPN and CDR2 SVGIG (reference sequence). The CDR3 runs to 19 residues. V lost 0 bases to trimming and J lost 0 bases; unmatched junction nucleotides: 16. The CDR3 DNA reads as TGTGCCTGGAGTGTACGGTTCTTGTCGGGCGGGAGGACCTCCTACGAGCAGTACTTC. It is translated as CAWSVRFLSGGRTSYEQYF.